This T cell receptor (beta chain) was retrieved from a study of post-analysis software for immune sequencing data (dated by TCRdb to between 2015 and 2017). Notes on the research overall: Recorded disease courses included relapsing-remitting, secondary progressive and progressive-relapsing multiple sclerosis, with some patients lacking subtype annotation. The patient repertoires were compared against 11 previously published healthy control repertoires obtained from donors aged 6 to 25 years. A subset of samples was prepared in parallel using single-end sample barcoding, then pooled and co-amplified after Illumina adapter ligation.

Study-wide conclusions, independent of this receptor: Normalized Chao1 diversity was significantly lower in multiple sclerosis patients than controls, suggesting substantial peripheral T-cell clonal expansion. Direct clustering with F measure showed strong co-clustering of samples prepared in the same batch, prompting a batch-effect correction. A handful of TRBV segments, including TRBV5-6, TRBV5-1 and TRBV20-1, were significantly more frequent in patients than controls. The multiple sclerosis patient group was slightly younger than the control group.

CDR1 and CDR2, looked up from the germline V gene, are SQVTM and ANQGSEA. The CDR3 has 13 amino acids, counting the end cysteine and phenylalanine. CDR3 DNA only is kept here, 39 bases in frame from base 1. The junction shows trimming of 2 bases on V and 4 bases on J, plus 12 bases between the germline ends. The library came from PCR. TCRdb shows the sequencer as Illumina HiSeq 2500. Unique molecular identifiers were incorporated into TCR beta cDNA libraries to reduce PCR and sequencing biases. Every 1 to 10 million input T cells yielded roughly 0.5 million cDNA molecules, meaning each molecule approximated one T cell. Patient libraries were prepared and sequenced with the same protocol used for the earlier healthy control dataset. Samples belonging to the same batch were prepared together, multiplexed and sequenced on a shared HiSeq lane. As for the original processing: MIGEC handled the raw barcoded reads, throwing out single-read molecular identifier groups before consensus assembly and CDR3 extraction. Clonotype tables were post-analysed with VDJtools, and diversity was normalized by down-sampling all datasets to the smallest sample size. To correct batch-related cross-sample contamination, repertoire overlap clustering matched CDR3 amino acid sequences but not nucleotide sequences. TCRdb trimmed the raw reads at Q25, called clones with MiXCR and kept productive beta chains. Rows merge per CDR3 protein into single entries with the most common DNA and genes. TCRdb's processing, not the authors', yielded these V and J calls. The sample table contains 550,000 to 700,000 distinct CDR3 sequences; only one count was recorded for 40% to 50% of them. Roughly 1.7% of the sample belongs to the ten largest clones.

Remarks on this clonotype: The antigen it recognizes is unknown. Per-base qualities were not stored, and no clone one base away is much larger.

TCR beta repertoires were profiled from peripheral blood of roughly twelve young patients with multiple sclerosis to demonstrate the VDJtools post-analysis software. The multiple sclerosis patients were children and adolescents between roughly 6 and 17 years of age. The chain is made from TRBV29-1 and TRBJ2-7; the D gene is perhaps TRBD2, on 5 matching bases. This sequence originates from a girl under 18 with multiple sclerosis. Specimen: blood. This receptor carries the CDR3 CSVESREPYEQYF. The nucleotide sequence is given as TGCAGCGTTGAATCACGGGAACCGTACGAGCAGTACTTC.